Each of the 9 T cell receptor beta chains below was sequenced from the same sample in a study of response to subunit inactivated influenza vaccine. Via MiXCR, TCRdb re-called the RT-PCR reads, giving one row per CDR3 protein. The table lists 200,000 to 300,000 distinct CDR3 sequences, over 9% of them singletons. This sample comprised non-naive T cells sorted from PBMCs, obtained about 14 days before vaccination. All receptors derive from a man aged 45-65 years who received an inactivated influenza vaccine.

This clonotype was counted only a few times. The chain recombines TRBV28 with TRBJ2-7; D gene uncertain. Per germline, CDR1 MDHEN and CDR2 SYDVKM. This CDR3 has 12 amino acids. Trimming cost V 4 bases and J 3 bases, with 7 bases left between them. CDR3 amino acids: CASSSRYYEQYF. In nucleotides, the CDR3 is TGTGCCAGCAGTTCCCGCTACTACGAGCAGTACTTC.

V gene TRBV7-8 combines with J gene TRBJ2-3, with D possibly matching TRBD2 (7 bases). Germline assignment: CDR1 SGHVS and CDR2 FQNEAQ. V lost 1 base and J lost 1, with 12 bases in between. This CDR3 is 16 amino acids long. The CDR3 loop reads CASSLGGGRGTDTQYF. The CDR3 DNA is TGTGCCAGCAGCTTAGGGGGGGGCAGGGGCACAGATACGCAGTATTTT.

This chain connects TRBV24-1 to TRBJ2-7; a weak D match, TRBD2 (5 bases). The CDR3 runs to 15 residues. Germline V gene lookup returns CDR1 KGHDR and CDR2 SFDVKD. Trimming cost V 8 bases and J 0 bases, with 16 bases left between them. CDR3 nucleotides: TGTGCCACCACCTCACCGGGGAACAACTCCTACGAGCAGTACTTC. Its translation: CATTSPGNNSYEQYF.

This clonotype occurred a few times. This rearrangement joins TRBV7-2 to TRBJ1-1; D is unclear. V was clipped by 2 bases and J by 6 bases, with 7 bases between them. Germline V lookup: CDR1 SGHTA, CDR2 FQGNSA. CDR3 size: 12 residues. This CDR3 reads CASSLPPSEAFF. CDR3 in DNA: TGTGCCAGCAGCTTACCCCCCTCTGAAGCTTTCTTT.

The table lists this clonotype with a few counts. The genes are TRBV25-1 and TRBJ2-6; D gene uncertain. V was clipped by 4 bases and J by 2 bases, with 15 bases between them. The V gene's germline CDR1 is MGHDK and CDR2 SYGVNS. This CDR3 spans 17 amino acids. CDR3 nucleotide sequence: TGTGCCAGCAGTGCCCGCGGCGGAAGACCTGGGGCCAACGTCCTGACTTTC. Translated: CASSARGGRPGANVLTF.

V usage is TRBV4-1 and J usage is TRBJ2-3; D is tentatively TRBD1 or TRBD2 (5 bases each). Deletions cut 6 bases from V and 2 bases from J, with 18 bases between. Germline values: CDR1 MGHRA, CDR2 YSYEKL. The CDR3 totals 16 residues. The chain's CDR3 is CASSKGRLEDTDTQYF. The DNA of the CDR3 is TGCGCCAGCAGTAAGGGACGGTTAGAAGACACAGATACGCAGTATTTT.

Here the CDR3 reads CSASGVYSYNEQFF. In DNA form, the CDR3 reads TGCAGTGCTAGTGGGGTCTACTCCTACAATGAGCAGTTCTTC. V is TRBV20-1 and J is TRBJ2-1; D is ambiguous. There are 14 residues in the CDR3. V was shortened by 3 bases and J by 0 bases, with 9 bases between the two germline ends. The germline V gene has CDR1 DFQATT and CDR2 SNEGSKA (reference sequence).

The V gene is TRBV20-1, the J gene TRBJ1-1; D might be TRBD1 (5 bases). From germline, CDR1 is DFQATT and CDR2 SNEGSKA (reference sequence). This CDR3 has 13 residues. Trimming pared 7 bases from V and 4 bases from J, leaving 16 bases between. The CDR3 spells CSGRRGGSTEAFF. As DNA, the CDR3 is TGCAGTGGGCGGAGGGGAGGGAGCACTGAAGCTTTCTTT.

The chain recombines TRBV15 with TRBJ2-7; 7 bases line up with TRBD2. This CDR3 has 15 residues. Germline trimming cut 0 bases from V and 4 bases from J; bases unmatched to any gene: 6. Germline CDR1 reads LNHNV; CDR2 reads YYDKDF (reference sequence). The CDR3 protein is CATSREWGGVYEQYF. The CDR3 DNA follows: TGTGCCACCAGCAGAGAATGGGGGGGAGTATACGAGCAGTACTTC.